The 28 T cell receptor beta chains below all came from one sample that was sequenced in a study of cytomegalovirus exposure and HLA in healthy donors. The PCR contained 60 Vbeta and 13 Jbeta primers. Profiling relied on immunoSEQ multiplex PCR, and the TCRdb table lists in-frame clones only, not all of them. The sample comprises roughly 60,000 clones, about two thirds of which are singletons, and roughly 19% rests with the top ten. Input material: PBMCs. The source of these receptors is a woman aged 60-70 years in good health and CMV-seropositive.

The rearrangement uses TRBV12-5 and TRBJ1-4; the match to TRBD1 covers 9 bases. Germline lookup yields CDR1 LGHNT and CDR2 FRNRAP. With 6 bases clipped from V and 11 bases from J, the junction kept 16 bases outside the gene matches. The CDR3 covers 16 residues. CDR3 nucleotides: TGTGCTAGTGGCCTATACTCCGGGACAGGGCAGTATAAACTGTTTTTT. It encodes CASGLYSGTGQYKLFF.

V is TRBV29-1 and J is TRBJ1-1; TRBD1 might be the D (5 bases). In germline, CDR1 is SQVTM, CDR2 ANQGSEA. V lost 6 bases and J lost 7, with 21 bases in between. The CDR3 extends over 14 amino acids. The CDR3 DNA reads TGCAGCGTGCAAGGACACCCCAGGCCGGATGAAGCTTTCTTT. It is translated as CSVQGHPRPDEAFF.

The count of this clone is one. The chain recombines TRBV6-5 with TRBJ1-1; D is perhaps TRBD1 (6 bases). This CDR3 spans 13 amino acids. Germline V gives CDR1 MNHEY, CDR2 SVGAGI. V lost 8 bases to trimming and J lost 0 bases, with 10 bases between them. This chain's CDR3 is CASQGFMNTEAFF. CDR3 bases: TGTGCCAGCCAGGGGTTCATGAACACTGAAGCTTTCTTT.

The chain carries TRBV5-4 and TRBJ1-2; weak D call: TRBD1 (5 bases). CDR3 length: 15 amino acids. Germline-derived CDR1 and CDR2 are SGHNT and YYREEE (reference sequence). V was trimmed by 3 bases and J by 3 bases, leaving 15 bases between them. CDR3 sequence: CASSSDSSKDYGYTF. DNA of the CDR3: TGTGCCAGCAGCTCTGACAGCTCTAAGGACTATGGCTACACCTTC.

The chain links TRBV5-4 to TRBJ2-1, with TRBD2 identical over 10 bases. Losses at the gene ends were 1 base for V and 12 bases for J; bases not matched to a gene: 10. CDR3 length: 15 amino acids. From germline, CDR1 is SGHNT and CDR2 YYREEE (reference sequence). The CDR3 DNA sequence: TGTGCCAGCAGCTTGCTTTCTAGCGGGGGAAGGGGGCAGTTCTTC. It is translated as CASSLLSSGGRGQFF.

The V and J genes are TRBV9 and TRBJ2-7; maybe TRBD2 (6 bases). The length of the CDR3 is 13 residues. Per germline, CDR1 SGDLS and CDR2 YYNGEE. V was shortened by 0 bases and J by 5 bases, with 9 bases between the two germline ends. The CDR3 loop is CASSVAPGDEQYF. The CDR3 DNA reads TGTGCCAGCAGCGTAGCGCCGGGGGACGAGCAGTACTTC.

This chain uses TRBV9 with TRBJ2-5; TRBD1 agrees at 8 bases. Germline trimming cut 4 bases from V and 1 base from J; bases unmatched to any gene: 12. In germline, CDR1 is SGDLS, CDR2 YYNGEE. The CDR3 consists of 17 residues. The CDR3 sequence is CASSTRTGSGAQETQYF. The CDR3 nucleotides read TGTGCCAGCAGCACCCGGACAGGGAGTGGGGCCCAAGAGACCCAGTACTTC.

This clone has a handful of counts. The chain links TRBV2 to TRBJ2-1; possibly TRBD2 for D (6 bases). This CDR3 contains 15 residues. Germline CDR1 and CDR2: SNHLY and FYNNEI. Between the trimmed V and J ends, which lost 0 bases and 1 base, there was a span of 7 bases. CDR3 sequence reads: CASSEAGGSYNEQFF. CDR3 sequence (DNA): TGTGCCAGCAGTGAAGCGGGGGGTTCCTACAATGAGCAGTTCTTC. Full variable domain (rest looked up from reference TRBV2 and TRBJ2-1): EPEVTQTPSHQVTQMGQEVILRCVPISNHLYFYWYRQILGQKVEFLVSFYNNEISEKSEIFDDQFSVERPDGSNFTLKIRSTKLEDSAMYFCASSEAGGSYNEQFFGPGTRLTVL.

Here the CDR3 DNA reads TGTGCCTGGAGTGTACTTTGGACACCCGGCTATGGCTACACCTTC. It specifies CAWSVLWTPGYGYTF. This rearrangement joins TRBV30 to TRBJ1-2; D perhaps matches TRBD1 (5 bases). The CDR3 has 15 amino acids. Trimming removed 0 bases from V and 4 bases from J, with 15 bases in between. Germline loops: CDR1 GTSNPN, CDR2 SVGIG (reference sequence).

The V call is TRBV19, the J call TRBJ1-4, with TRBD1 identical over 7 bases. With 6 bases clipped from V and 4 bases from J, the junction kept 5 bases outside the gene matches. The CDR3 extends over 14 amino acids. Looked up from germline, CDR1 is LNHDA and CDR2 is SQIVND (reference sequence). The CDR3 DNA is TGTGCCAGTAGCAACAGGGGTTTTAATGAAAAACTGTTTTTT. Translated, it gives CASSNRGFNEKLFF.

The genes are TRBV19 and TRBJ2-7; D remains ambiguous. Trimming pared 2 bases from V and 3 bases from J, leaving 8 bases between. Per germline, CDR1 LNHDA and CDR2 SQIVND (reference sequence). This CDR3 comprises 13 residues. The CDR3 loop reads CASSIRVHYEQYF. DNA of the CDR3: TGTGCCAGTAGTATACGGGTTCACTACGAGCAGTACTTC.

The chain recombines TRBV5-1 with TRBJ1-1; the match to TRBD1 covers 7 bases. The CDR3 has 15 amino acids. Germline assignment: CDR1 SGHRS and CDR2 YFSETQ. Germline trimming cut 6 bases from V and 9 bases from J; bases unmatched to any gene: 17. The CDR3 DNA reads as TGCGCCAGCAACCCGATCGACAGGGCGGCCAGTCAAGCTTTCTTT. Protein product: CASNPIDRAASQAFF. Drawing the rest from reference TRBV5-1 and TRBJ1-1, the complete variable domain is KAGVTQTPRYLIKTRGQQVTLSCSPISGHRSVSWYQQTPGQGLQFLFEYFSETQRNKGNFPGRFSGRQFSNSRSEMNVSTLELGDSALYLCASNPIDRAASQAFFGQGTRLTVV.

This clone appeared once. The V gene is TRBV7-2, the J gene TRBJ2-1; 11 bases map to TRBD2. The CDR3 loop spans 15 amino acids. The junction had 6 bases not matched to a gene; V was cut back by 5 bases and J by 6 bases. CDR1 and CDR2 (germline): SGHTA, FQGNSA. In nucleotides, the CDR3 is TGTGCCAGCAGCCCCGGACTAGCGGGTTCCAATGAGCAGTTCTTC. This codes for CASSPGLAGSNEQFF. Using reference TRBV7-2 and TRBJ2-1 for the parts outside the CDR3, the full variable domain is GAGVSQSPSNKVTEKGKDVELRCDPISGHTALYWYRQSLGQGLEFLIYFQGNSAPDKSGLPSDRFSAERTGGSVSTLTIQRTQQEDSAVYLCASSPGLAGSNEQFFGPGTRLTVL.

The rearrangement joins TRBV29-1 to TRBJ2-1, with D perhaps matching TRBD1 (6 bases). V lost 2 bases and J 5 bases, leaving 10 bases between the germline ends. Germline CDR1 reads SQVTM; CDR2 reads ANQGSEA. The CDR3 sequence is 13 residues long. The CDR3 loop is CSVEKDRDNEQFF. Here the CDR3 DNA reads TGCAGCGTTGAAAAGGACAGAGACAATGAGCAGTTCTTC.

The chain couples TRBV4-3 to TRBJ2-6; D possibly corresponds to TRBD2 (5 bases). The CDR3 extends over 16 amino acids. In germline, CDR1 is LGHNA, CDR2 YSLEER. Trimming cost V 6 bases and J 2 bases, with 14 bases left between them. The CDR3 region is CASSPTPGAGANVLTF. CDR3 sequence (DNA): TGCGCCAGCAGTCCTACCCCCGGGGCTGGGGCCAACGTCCTGACTTTC.

The chain couples TRBV15 to TRBJ2-1, with D maybe TRBD2 (5 bases). CDR3 length: 15 residues. V lost 1 base and J lost 6, with 13 bases in between. CDR1 is LNHNV and CDR2 is YYDKDF in the germline V gene (reference sequence). The CDR3 DNA reads TGTGCCACCAGCAGAGGATGGGAGACAAGCAATGAGCAGTTCTTC. It is translated as CATSRGWETSNEQFF.

J is TRBJ2-5 and V is TRBV9; D call uncertain. This CDR3 is built from 13 residues. Germline assignment: CDR1 SGDLS and CDR2 YYNGEE. The V gene lost 0 bases and the J gene lost 4 bases, with 7 bases spanning the gap. The CDR3 DNA reads as TGTGCCAGCAGCGTAGGTGCGATAGAGACCCAGTACTTC. Translation gives CASSVGAIETQYF. Full variable domain (remainder filled in from reference TRBV9 and TRBJ2-5): DSGVTQTPKHLITATGQRVTLRCSPRSGDLSVYWYQQSLDQGLQFLIQYYNGEERAKGNILERFSAQQFPDLHSELNLSSLELGDSALYFCASSVGAIETQYFGPGTRLLVL.

The J gene is TRBJ1-3, the V gene TRBV30; TRBD1 aligns across 7 bases. The CDR3 covers 12 residues. J was trimmed by 0 bases and V by 7 bases; bases with no gene match: 0. CDR1 is GTSNPN, CDR2 SVGIG, per germline (reference sequence). The CDR3 DNA follows: TGTGCCTACAGGGGCTCTGGAAACACCATATATTTT. It translates to CAYRGSGNTIYF.

The chain joins TRBV11-2 to TRBJ2-5, with D possibly being TRBD1 (6 bases). CDR1 and CDR2 (germline): SGHAT, FQNNGV. V was pared by 4 bases and J by 1 base, with 13 bases between. There are 15 residues in the CDR3. The CDR3 loop reads CASSSVTGTQETQYF. The CDR3 DNA is TGTGCCAGCAGCTCAGTTACAGGGACCCAAGAGACCCAGTACTTC.

This clone has more than one count but fewer than ten. The chain combines TRBV6-1 with TRBJ1-1, with 8 nucleotides matching TRBD1. This CDR3 comprises 12 residues. Germline lookup yields CDR1 MNHNS and CDR2 SASEGT. V lost 6 bases to trimming and J lost 7 bases; unmatched junction nucleotides: 4. In DNA, the CDR3 is TGTGCCAGCAGCCCGACAGGGGTTGAAGCTTTCTTT. Amino acids: CASSPTGVEAFF.

This sequence joins TRBV29-1 and TRBJ1-2, with TRBD1 as a possible D gene (5 bases). In germline, CDR1 is SQVTM, CDR2 ANQGSEA. Deletions cut 4 bases from V and 6 bases from J, with 12 bases between. The CDR3 sequence is 12 residues long. The CDR3 loop reads CSVGAGTDGYTF. The DNA of the CDR3 is TGCAGCGTTGGTGCGGGGACCGATGGCTACACCTTC.

V usage is TRBV7-9 and J usage is TRBJ2-7, with D tentatively TRBD2 (6 bases). Germline CDR1 reads SEHNR; CDR2 reads FQNEAQ (reference sequence). The CDR3 loop spans 15 amino acids. V was trimmed by 3 bases and J by 5 bases, leaving 17 bases between them. DNA for the CDR3: TGTGCCAGCAGCTTTGAATTCGGGGGTTTAAACGAGCAGTACTTC. This gives the protein CASSFEFGGLNEQYF. Supplemented by reference TRBV7-9 and TRBJ2-7, the full variable domain reads DTGVSQNPRHKITKRGQNVTFRCDPISEHNRLYWYRQTLGQGPEFLTYFQNEAQLEKSRLLSDRFSAERPKGSFSTLEIQRTEQGDSAMYLCASSFEFGGLNEQYFGPGTRLTVT.

This clone was observed once. This rearrangement joins TRBV5-1 to TRBJ1-1; 7 bases fit TRBD1. Germline loops: CDR1 SGHRS, CDR2 YFSETQ. V dropped 3 bases and J dropped 1; count of bases not matched to a gene: 3. The CDR3 covers 14 residues. The CDR3 reads CASSSGQENTEAFF. In nucleotides, the CDR3 is TGCGCCAGCAGCTCTGGACAGGAGAACACTGAAGCTTTCTTT.

The CDR3 is CASSLGGDSNQPQHF. As DNA, the CDR3 is TGTGCCAGCAGCTTGGGGGGGGACAGCAATCAGCCCCAGCATTTT. This chain connects TRBV5-4 to TRBJ1-5; D perhaps matches TRBD1 (5 bases). Trimming shortened V by 0 bases and J by 1 base, and 8 bases separated the two germline ends. Germline values: CDR1 SGHNT, CDR2 YYREEE (reference sequence). The length of the CDR3 is 15 residues.

J is TRBJ2-2 and V is TRBV9, with 10 bases fitting TRBD2. Germline V CDR1 and CDR2: SGDLS, YYNGEE. This CDR3 spans 16 amino acids. V shed 2 bases and J 7 bases; nucleotides not matched to a gene: 8. CDR3 loop: CASSVASGGADGELFF. DNA for the CDR3: TGTGCCAGCAGCGTCGCGAGCGGGGGGGCCGACGGGGAGCTGTTTTTT.

V and J are TRBV5-1 and TRBJ1-1; 10 bases match TRBD1. Looked up from germline, CDR1 is SGHRS and CDR2 is YFSETQ. CDR3 length: 16 residues. V was pared by 3 bases and J by 4 bases, with 9 bases of the junction left unmatched. Written as DNA, the CDR3 is TGCGCCAGCAGCTCGACAGGGGGCGCAGGAGGCACTGAAGCTTTCTTT. Translation gives CASSSTGGAGGTEAFF.

The chain employs TRBV5-1 and TRBJ2-1; TRBD2 matches at 13 bases. Trimming removed 2 bases from V and 0 bases from J; junction bases left unmatched: 2. Germline CDR1 is SGHRS and CDR2 is YFSETQ. This CDR3 has 17 amino acids. The CDR3, as DNA: TGCGCCAGCAGCTTCGGACTAGCGGGGGTCTCCTACAATGAGCAGTTCTTC. This gives the protein CASSFGLAGVSYNEQFF. Drawing the rest from reference TRBV5-1 and TRBJ2-1, the complete variable domain is KAGVTQTPRYLIKTRGQQVTLSCSPISGHRSVSWYQQTPGQGLQFLFEYFSETQRNKGNFPGRFSGRQFSNSRSEMNVSTLELGDSALYLCASSFGLAGVSYNEQFFGPGTRLTVL.

This clone was observed a few times. The chain joins TRBV29-1 to TRBJ2-1; TRBD2 is a possible D gene (5 bases). This CDR3 is 12 amino acids long. V was pared by 7 bases and J by 7 bases, with 14 bases between. Germline V lookup: CDR1 SQVTM, CDR2 ANQGSEA. CDR3 nucleotides: TGCAGCGGGGATGAACCGGGAAATGAGCAGTTCTTC. This encodes CSGDEPGNEQFF.